These 21 T cell receptor beta chains were sequenced from one sample in a study of OX40 agonist ivuxolimab in advanced cancers. The assay was immunoSEQ multiplex PCR, and TCRdb's table has in-frame clones only and misses some. There are around 63,000 clones in the sample; roughly nine tenths occur only once, and 10% to 13% lies in the top ten. The sequenced sample was CD4+ or CD8+ T cells sorted from blood, obtained in a trial of the OX40 agonist ivuxolimab. The receptors originated from an adult with an advanced solid tumor such as melanoma, head and neck, liver or kidney cancer.

The rearrangement joins TRBV6-6 to TRBJ1-2; possibly TRBD1 for D (6 bases). The CDR3 spans 12 residues. V was shortened by 4 bases and J by 8 bases, with 11 bases between the two germline ends. Germline CDR1 reads MNHNY; CDR2 reads SVGAGI (reference sequence). The CDR3 loop reads CASSSLGQGYTF. The DNA of the CDR3 is TGTGCCAGCAGTTCCTTAGGACAGGGCTACACCTTC.

The V call is TRBV6-5, the J call TRBJ2-3; 11 nucleotides align to TRBD1. CDR3 length equals 15 residues. Losses at the gene ends were 2 bases for V and 2 bases for J; bases not matched to a gene: 0. The germline gives CDR1 MNHEY, CDR2 SVGAGI. Here the CDR3 DNA reads TGTGCCAGCAGTTACGGACAGGGGGCCACAGATACGCAGTATTTT. Amino acids: CASSYGQGATDTQYF.

Concerning this clone itself: One end of the junction varies from germline; a read error may be responsible. The rearrangement uses TRBV7-7 and TRBJ2-5; D is perhaps TRBD1 or TRBD2 (6 bases each). The CDR3 spans 16 residues. Per the germline V gene, CDR1 is SSHAT and CDR2 is FNYEAQ (reference sequence). The CDR3: CASSLVGGLGQETQYF. The CDR3 DNA is TGTGCTAGCAGCTTAGTAGGGGGGCTTGGGCAAGAGACCCAGTACTTC.

The chain combines TRBV2 with TRBJ1-1; 8 bases are shared with TRBD1. CDR1 is SNHLY and CDR2 is FYNNEI in the germline V gene. V shed 6 bases and J 3 bases; nucleotides not matched to a gene: 3. The CDR3 contains 13 residues. The DNA for the CDR3 is TGTGCCAGCAGGACAGGGGAGGACACTGAAGCTTTCTTT. Protein: CASRTGEDTEAFF.

The chain uses TRBV25-1 and TRBJ1-1; no clear D gene. The germline V gene encodes CDR1 MGHDK and CDR2 SYGVNS. CDR3 length: 13 residues. Trimming cost V 1 base and J 2 bases, with 5 bases left between them. CDR3 in DNA: TGTGCCAGCAGTGAATCCCAAAACACTGAAGCTTTCTTT. Translating it yields CASSESQNTEAFF.

This chain joins TRBV18 and TRBJ2-2; no clear D gene. Trimming stripped 2 bases from V and 3 bases from J, with 4 bases between. Germline CDR1 is KGHSH and CDR2 is LQKENI. This CDR3 is built from 13 residues. Written as DNA, the CDR3 is TGTGCCAGCTCACCAGGCGACACCGGGGAGCTGTTTTTT. This translates into CASSPGDTGELFF.

The genes are TRBV4-1 and TRBJ1-6; D not resolved. V was cut by 2 bases and J by 3 bases, with 11 bases left in between. This CDR3 is built from 16 residues. Germline lookup yields CDR1 MGHRA and CDR2 YSYEKL. CDR3 nucleotides: TGCGCCAGCAGCCAATTGAGTGCCCTCTATAATTCACCCCTCCACTTT. The encoded protein is CASSQLSALYNSPLHF.

As DNA, the CDR3 is TGTGCCAGCAGCTTATTAGGGGGGACAGGGCAAGTTCCTGGAAACACCATATATTTT. Protein sequence: CASSLLGGTGQVPGNTIYF. The chain couples TRBV7-9 to TRBJ1-3; 9 bases map to TRBD1. CDR1 SEHNR and CDR2 FQNEAQ come from the germline V gene (reference sequence). The J segment lost 2 bases and the V segment lost 2 bases, leaving 13 bases of the junction unmatched. The CDR3 spans 19 residues.

The chain uses TRBV19 and TRBJ1-2; no definite D call. The CDR3 is 15 residues long. The germline V gene has CDR1 LNHDA and CDR2 SQIVND (reference sequence). V was cut by 3 bases and J by 6 bases, with 17 bases left in between. CDR3 region: CASSMEVRTLHGYTF. The DNA for the CDR3 is TGTGCCAGTAGTATGGAGGTTAGGACGCTCCATGGCTACACCTTC.

Concerning this clone: Relative to the germline gene, one junction end is altered; a read error may explain this. V and J are TRBV5-4 and TRBJ2-7, with TRBD2 as a possible D gene (5 bases). The CDR3 length is 14 residues. In germline, CDR1 is SGHNT, CDR2 YYREEE (reference sequence). For the CDR3, the DNA is TGTGCCAGCAGCCCCCAGACTGCGGGCTACGAGCAGTGCTTC. It specifies CASSPQTAGYEQCF. Full variable domain (remainder filled in from reference TRBV5-4 and TRBJ2-7): ETGVTQSPTHLIKTRGQQVTLRCSSQSGHNTVSWYQQALGQGPQFIFQYYREEENGRGNFPPRFSGLQFPNYSSELNVNALELDDSALYLCASSPQTAGYEQCFGPGTRLTVT.

The chain has TRBV7-3 and TRBJ1-1; 7 positions agree with TRBD1. The germline CDR1 and CDR2 sequences are SGHTA and FQGTGA. This CDR3 is 13 amino acids long. V trimming: 3 bases; J trimming: 6 bases; junction bases outside the gene matches: 4. The chain's CDR3 is CASSFDRAPEAFF. CDR3 sequence (DNA): TGTGCCAGCAGCTTTGACAGGGCCCCTGAAGCTTTCTTT.

The chain combines TRBV9 with TRBJ2-7; 12 nucleotides line up with TRBD2. Germline-derived CDR1 and CDR2 are SGDLS and YYNGEE. This CDR3 region has 16 residues. V dropped 0 bases and J dropped 2; count of bases not matched to a gene: 3. The CDR3 DNA reads as TGTGCCAGCAGCGTAGGACTAGCGGGAGAAACCTACGAGCAGTACTTC. It codes for CASSVGLAGETYEQYF.

The chain carries TRBV7-9 and TRBJ2-1; D remains unclear. The germline V and J ends were trimmed by 0 bases and 7 bases, with 10 bases remaining between them. The CDR3 length is 14 residues. Germline V gene lookup returns CDR1 SEHNR and CDR2 FQNEAQ (reference sequence). The CDR3 loop is CASSLARRLNEQFF. The CDR3 DNA follows: TGTGCCAGCAGCTTAGCGAGACGTTTGAATGAGCAGTTCTTC.

There are a few counts of this clone. The V and J genes are TRBV7-9 and TRBJ2-6; TRBD1 matches 7 bases. Germline assignment: CDR1 SEHNR and CDR2 FQNEAQ (reference sequence). The J segment lost 6 bases and the V segment lost 1 base, leaving 0 bases of the junction unmatched. The CDR3 runs 14 residues. The CDR3 spells CASSLEGAANVLTF. The DNA for the CDR3 is TGTGCCAGCAGCTTAGAGGGGGCGGCCAACGTCCTGACTTTC.

V and J are TRBV6-5 and TRBJ1-4, with TRBD1 matching 7 bases. V dropped 0 bases and J dropped 5; count of bases not matched to a gene: 0. The CDR3 sequence is 14 residues long. Germline CDR1 MNHEY, CDR2 SVGAGI. The CDR3 bases are TGTGCCAGCAGTTACTCCAGGGGGAATGAAAAACTGTTTTTT. Its translation is CASSYSRGNEKLFF.

The chain links TRBV5-6 to TRBJ2-7; possibly TRBD1 for D (5 bases). CDR1 and CDR2 from the germline V gene are SGHDT and YYEEEE. This CDR3 spans 16 amino acids. Between the trimmed V and J ends, which lost 5 bases and 6 bases, there was a span of 24 bases. As DNA, the CDR3 is TGTGCCAGCAGTTCTCCAGTTCGACAGACATCAGGCGAGCAGTACTTC. Its protein is CASSSPVRQTSGEQYF.

In nucleotides, the CDR3 is TGCGCCAGCAGCTTGGGACGGGCGGGAGTCGTAGGCACAGATACGCAGTATTTT. This encodes CASSLGRAGVVGTDTQYF. The chain carries TRBV5-1 and TRBJ2-3; 7 bases match TRBD2. The ends lost 0 bases at V and 1 base at J; junction bases unmatched: 11. The CDR3 consists of 18 residues. Germline V CDR1 and CDR2: SGHRS, YFSETQ. Full variable domain (missing parts from reference TRBV5-1 and TRBJ2-3): KAGVTQTPRYLIKTRGQQVTLSCSPISGHRSVSWYQQTPGQGLQFLFEYFSETQRNKGNFPGRFSGRQFSNSRSEMNVSTLELGDSALYLCASSLGRAGVVGTDTQYFGPGTRLTVL.

The chain carries TRBV2 and TRBJ1-1; D gene unclear. Trimming pared 0 bases from V and 4 bases from J, leaving 9 bases between. There are 14 residues in the CDR3. CDR1 SNHLY and CDR2 FYNNEI come from the germline V gene. The CDR3 loop reads CASSEARRFTEAFF. The CDR3 DNA reads TGTGCCAGCAGTGAAGCGCGTCGGTTCACTGAAGCTTTCTTT.

This clone appeared once. This chain links TRBV27 with TRBJ2-2; 7 positions agree with TRBD2. This CDR3 is built from 16 residues. Germline trimming cut 2 bases from V and 4 bases from J; bases unmatched to any gene: 7. CDR1 is MNHEY, CDR2 SMNVEV, per germline (reference sequence). CDR3 residues: CASSLMGGTGTGELFF. CDR3 nucleotides: TGTGCCAGCAGTTTAATGGGGGGGACGGGCACCGGGGAGCTGTTTTTT.

The V and J genes are TRBV28 and TRBJ1-1; D may be TRBD1 (5 bases). Per the germline V gene, CDR1 is MDHEN and CDR2 is SYDVKM. The V and J ends lost 1 base and 9 bases respectively, with 9 bases between them. CDR3 length: 12 amino acids. The chain's CDR3 is CASSLLGPKAFF. For the CDR3, the DNA is TGTGCCAGCAGTTTATTGGGGCCCAAAGCTTTCTTT.

The chain's CDR3 is CASSPQPGLATYNEQFF. As DNA, the CDR3 is TGCGCCAGCAGCCCTCAACCGGGACTAGCGACCTACAATGAGCAGTTCTTC. V is TRBV5-1 and J is TRBJ2-1; 10 bases fit TRBD2. J was trimmed by 2 bases and V by 4 bases; bases with no gene match: 9. From germline, CDR1 is SGHRS and CDR2 YFSETQ. This CDR3 contains 17 residues. Filled out from reference TRBV5-1 and TRBJ2-1, the complete variable domain reads KAGVTQTPRYLIKTRGQQVTLSCSPISGHRSVSWYQQTPGQGLQFLFEYFSETQRNKGNFPGRFSGRQFSNSRSEMNVSTLELGDSALYLCASSPQPGLATYNEQFFGPGTRLTVL.